The rows below give T cell receptor beta chains drawn from one sample of a study of blood T cell repertoires in COVID-19. Sequencing used immunoSEQ multiplex PCR; TCRdb keeps in-frame clones, though not all of them. This table holds about 89,000 clones, 80% found once. The material sequenced was peripheral blood. The receptor source for this set is a woman of 80 years or more with acute or convalescent COVID-19. Both conserved end residues are part of each CDR3. A D gene is named only where the DNA matches it firmly. A row's size may be missing; if present it is once, few, many or a size class.

j_call d_call v_call clone_size cdr3_length cdr3_aa cdr3_nt
TRBJ1-2 TRBD1 TRBV7-9 few 18 CASSSRPGQGSLGYGYTF TGTGCCAGCAGCTCCCGTCCGGGACAGGGGAGTTTGGGCTATGGCTACACCTTC
TRBJ2-7 TRBD2 TRBV25-1 - 15 CASSELAGGFYEQYF TGTGCCAGCAGTGAGCTCGCGGGAGGGTTCTACGAGCAGTACTTC
TRBJ1-1 TRBD1 TRBV7-9 few 14 CASSLQGANTEAFF TGTGCCAGCAGCTTGCAGGGGGCGAACACTGAAGCTTTCTTT
TRBJ1-2 - TRBV14 - 15 CASSQDWQDNYGYTF TGTGCCAGCAGCCAAGATTGGCAGGATAACTATGGCTACACCTTC
TRBJ2-1 - TRBV13 - 14 CASSLGSSRNEQFF TGTGCCAGCAGCTTAGGATCTAGCCGCAATGAGCAGTTCTTC
TRBJ2-2 - TRBV5-1 - 15 CASSPGHLPTGELFF TGCGCCAGCAGCCCGGGACACCTGCCCACCGGGGAGCTGTTTTTT
TRBJ2-7 TRBD1 TRBV12-3/TRBV12-4 once 13 CASSLGQASTGYF TGTGCCAGCAGTTTGGGACAGGCCTCCACAGGGTACTTC
TRBJ2-1 - TRBV2 - 14 CASRGRGGYNEQFF TGTGCCAGCCGGGGAAGGGGGGGGTACAATGAGCAGTTCTTC
TRBJ1-5 - TRBV30 once 13 CAWSNRQDQPQHF TGTGCCTGGAGTAATCGACAGGATCAGCCCCAGCATTTT
TRBJ1-2 - TRBV18 - 14 CASSLSGEIYGYTF TGTGCCAGCTCACTTTCCGGGGAAATCTATGGCTACACCTTC
TRBJ2-5 - TRBV19 - 16 CASSIEGDQSSETQYF TGTGCCAGTAGTATAGAGGGAGACCAGTCGTCGGAGACCCAGTACTTC
TRBJ2-1 - TRBV19 - 14 CASSRRGPHNEQFF TGTGCCAGTAGTCGGCGGGGGCCCCACAATGAGCAGTTCTTC
TRBJ1-2 TRBD1 TRBV7-9 - 14 CASSSGQANYGYTF TGTGCCAGCAGCTCGGGACAGGCTAACTATGGCTACACCTTC
TRBJ2-7 TRBD1 TRBV7-6 - 15 CASSLVQGQAREQYF TGTGCCAGCAGCTTAGTACAGGGGCAGGCTCGGGAGCAGTACTTC
TRBJ2-7 - TRBV5-8 few 16 CASSLEPTGRGFEQYF TGTGCCAGCAGCTTGGAACCGACAGGTCGCGGCTTCGAGCAGTACTTC
TRBJ2-7 TRBD1 TRBV5-4 - 13 CASSFRDSYEQYF TGTGCCAGCAGCTTCCGGGACAGCTACGAGCAGTACTTC
TRBJ1-2 - TRBV7-8 once 16 CASSLAVYGVDYGYTF TGTGCCAGCAGCTTAGCCGTGTACGGGGTGGACTATGGCTACACCTTC
TRBJ2-3 TRBD2 TRBV18 - 15 CASSPLGGSTDTQYF TGTGCCAGCTCACCGCTCGGGGGGAGCACAGATACGCAGTATTTT
TRBJ1-4 - TRBV1 - 17 CTSSQDQGPGLYEKLFF TGCACCAGCAGCCAAGATCAAGGGCCGGGACTGTATGAAAAACTGTTTTTT
TRBJ2-1 TRBD2 TRBV11-2 - 14 CASSWGGYYNEQFF TGTGCCAGCAGCTGGGGGGGATACTACAATGAGCAGTTCTTC
TRBJ2-1 TRBD1 TRBV2 - 12 CASSTTGNEQFF TGTGCCAGCAGCACGACAGGGAACGAGCAGTTCTTC
TRBJ2-7 - TRBV30 once 15 CAWSDVRALPYEQYF TGTGCCTGGAGTGATGTCAGGGCCCTCCCCTACGAGCAGTACTTC
TRBJ2-1 - TRBV10-3 - 13 CAIGTPFYNEQFF TGTGCCATCGGGACTCCTTTTTACAATGAGCAGTTCTTC
TRBJ2-2 - TRBV5-6 few 14 CASREGPNTGELFF TGTGCCAGCAGGGAGGGGCCCAACACCGGGGAGCTGTTTTTT
TRBJ2-6 - TRBV7-2 - 15 CASSSQGTGANVLTF TGTGCCAGCAGCTCTCAGGGGACCGGGGCCAACGTCCTGACTTTC
TRBJ2-2 - TRBV5-4 - 13 CASSLDITGELFF TGTGCCAGCAGCTTGGACATAACCGGGGAGCTGTTTTTT
TRBJ1-2 TRBD1 TRBV2 many 15 CASTVPGQGRGGYTF TGTGCCAGCACCGTCCCGGGACAGGGTAGGGGTGGCTACACCTTC
TRBJ1-2 - TRBV3-1/TRBV3-2 - 15 CASSQGGVGSYGYTF TGTGCCAGCAGCCAAGGGGGGGTCGGTAGCTATGGCTACACCTTC
TRBJ2-1 TRBD2 TRBV7-2 - 18 CASSLLWASGGSYNEQFF TGTGCCAGCAGCTTACTTTGGGCTAGCGGGGGCTCCTACAATGAGCAGTTCTTC
TRBJ1-1 - TRBV4-1 few 14 CASSQSPWRAEAFF TGCGCCAGCAGCCAATCCCCGTGGAGGGCTGAAGCTTTCTTT
TRBJ2-3 - TRBV19 - 14 CASSIGGGTDTQYF TGTGCCAGTAGTATAGGGGGGGGCACAGATACGCAGTATTTT
TRBJ2-2 - TRBV7-8 - 13 CASSLQGTGELFF TGTGCCAGCAGCCTCCAGGGCACCGGGGAGCTGTTTTTT
TRBJ1-6 - TRBV5-3 - 15 CARSGWQGLYSPLHF TGTGCCAGAAGCGGCTGGCAGGGGCTATATTCACCCCTCCACTTT
TRBJ2-1 - TRBV19 once 14 CASSPMHLSNEQFF TGTGCCAGTAGCCCCATGCACCTATCCAATGAGCAGTTCTTC
TRBJ2-7 - TRBV18 - 15 CASSPGQTLTYEQYF TGTGCCAGCTCACCAGGACAAACCTTAACCTACGAGCAGTACTTC
TRBJ2-3 TRBD2 TRBV6-1 - 15 CASSDPAGTYDTQYF TGTGCCAGCAGTGACCCAGCGGGGACGTATGATACGCAGTATTTT
TRBJ1-1 - TRBV6-5 - 15 CASVPGLSVRTEAFF TGTGCCAGCGTGCCGGGACTTTCGGTGAGGACTGAAGCTTTCTTT
TRBJ2-5 - TRBV18 - 13 CASSAAREETQYF TGTGCCAGCTCCGCGGCCAGGGAAGAGACCCAGTACTTC
TRBJ2-1 TRBD1 TRBV25-1 - 15 CASSTPGTGGMEQFF TGTGCCAGCAGTACCCCCGGGACAGGGGGGATGGAGCAGTTCTTC
TRBJ1-3 - TRBV9 - 16 CASSVAASPSGNTIYF TGTGCCAGCAGCGTAGCTGCGTCTCCCTCTGGAAACACCATATATTTT
TRBJ1-1 - TRBV2 - 13 CASSFQGNTEAFF TGTGCCAGCAGCTTCCAGGGAAACACTGAAGCTTTCTTT
TRBJ1-2 TRBD1 TRBV2 - 13 CASQTGRMDGYTF TGTGCCAGTCAGACAGGGAGAATGGATGGCTACACCTTC
TRBJ2-3 - TRBV20-1 - 11 CSAVRGDTQYF TGCAGTGCCGTTAGGGGAGATACGCAGTATTTT